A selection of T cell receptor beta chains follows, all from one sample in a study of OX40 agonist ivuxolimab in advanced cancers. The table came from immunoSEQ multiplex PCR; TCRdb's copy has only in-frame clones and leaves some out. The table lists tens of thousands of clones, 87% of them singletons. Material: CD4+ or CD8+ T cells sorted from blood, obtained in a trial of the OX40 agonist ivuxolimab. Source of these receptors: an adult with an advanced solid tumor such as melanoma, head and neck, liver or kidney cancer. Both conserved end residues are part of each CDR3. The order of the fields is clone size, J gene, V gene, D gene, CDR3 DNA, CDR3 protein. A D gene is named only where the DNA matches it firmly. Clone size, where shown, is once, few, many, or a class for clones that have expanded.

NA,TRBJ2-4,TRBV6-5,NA,TGTGCCAGCAGTCCGTTGGGGGGAGCCAAAAACATTCAGTACTTC,CASSPLGGAKNIQYF
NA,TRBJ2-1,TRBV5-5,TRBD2,TGTGCCAGCAGCTTAGGACTAGCGGACTACAATGAGCAGTTCTTC,CASSLGLADYNEQFF
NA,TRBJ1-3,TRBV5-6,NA,TGTGCCAGCAGCTTCGGCCAGGGGACCTCTGGAAACACCATATATTTT,CASSFGQGTSGNTIYF
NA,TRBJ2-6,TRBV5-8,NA,TGTGCCAGCAGCTTAATCCGGTCTGGGGCCAACGTCCTGACTTTC,CASSLIRSGANVLTF
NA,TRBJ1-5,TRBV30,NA,TGTGCCTGGAGTGTAGTGGGCTACAATCAGCCCCAGCATTTT,CAWSVVGYNQPQHF
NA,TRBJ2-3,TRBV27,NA,TGTGCCAGCAAGGGGACGGGAGCCGAGACTTTGGGAGATACGCAGTATTTT,CASKGTGAETLGDTQYF
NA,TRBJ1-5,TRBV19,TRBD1,TGTGCCTCTGAGGGGACAGGGGGCCGTCAGCCCCAGCATTTT,CASEGTGGRQPQHF
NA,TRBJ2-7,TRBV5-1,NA,TGCGCCAGCAGCTTACAGGGAGGAGAGCAGTACTTC,CASSLQGGEQYF
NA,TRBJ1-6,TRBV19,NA,TGTGCCAGTAGTATGGCTCTCCGGCGGAGAAGCTCCTATAATTCACCCCTCCACTTT,CASSMALRRRSSYNSPLHF
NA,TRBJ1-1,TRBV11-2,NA,TGTGCCAGCAGCCTTTTGGGGGCTGGTGAAGCTTTCTTT,CASSLLGAGEAFF
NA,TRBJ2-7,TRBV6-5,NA,TGTGCCAGCAGTTACGAGGGAGGGGGAACCTACGAGCAGTACTTC,CASSYEGGGTYEQYF
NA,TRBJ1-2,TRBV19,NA,TGTGCCAGTAGCCTAGACGTCAACTATGGCTACACCTTC,CASSLDVNYGYTF
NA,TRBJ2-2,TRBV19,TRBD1,TGTGCCAGTAGTATAAGGCGAGACAGGGGGCGAGAGAGGGAGCTGTTTTTT,CASSIRRDRGRERELFF
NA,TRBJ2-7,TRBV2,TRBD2,TGTGCCAGCAGTGCCGGGACTAGCGGTTACGAGCAGTACTTC,CASSAGTSGYEQYF
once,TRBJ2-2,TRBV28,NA,TGTGCCAGCAGCGGAGGGATCGGGGAGCTGTTTTTT,CASSGGIGELFF
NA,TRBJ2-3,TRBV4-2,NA,TGTGCCAGCAGCCCGGCTGCCGGGGGCACAGATACGCAGTATTTT,CASSPAAGGTDTQYF
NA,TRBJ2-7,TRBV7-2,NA,TGTGCCAGCAGCTGGAGACGATGGGACGAGCAGTACTTC,CASSWRRWDEQYF
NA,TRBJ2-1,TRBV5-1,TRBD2,TGCGCCAGCAGCTCCGGGACTAGCGGGGGGTGGGACAATGAGCAGTTCTTC,CASSSGTSGGWDNEQFF
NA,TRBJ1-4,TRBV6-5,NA,TGTGCCAGCAGTTACTCGGGGGCTGGGGAAGAAAAACTGTTTTTT,CASSYSGAGEEKLFF
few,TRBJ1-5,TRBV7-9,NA,TGTGCCAGCAGCCCGACAGCTAGCAATCAGCCCCAGCATTTT,CASSPTASNQPQHF
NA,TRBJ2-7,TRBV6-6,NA,TGTGCCAGCAGTTACGCGGACGGAAGCCTCTCCTACGAGCAGTACTTC,CASSYADGSLSYEQYF
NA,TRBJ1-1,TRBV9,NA,TGTGCCAGCAGCGTAGGTGGAGGGGTAGGGACTGAAGCTTTCTTT,CASSVGGGVGTEAFF
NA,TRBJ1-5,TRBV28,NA,TGTGCCAGCAGGCAGGACGGCAATCAGCCCCAGCATTTT,CASRQDGNQPQHF
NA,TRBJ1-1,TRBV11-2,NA,TGTGCCAGCAGAAATCTGGTAGGGAACACTGAAGCTTTCTTT,CASRNLVGNTEAFF
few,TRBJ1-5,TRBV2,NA,TGTGCCAGCAGCGGGGTGATGAGCAATCAGCCCCAGCATTTT,CASSGVMSNQPQHF
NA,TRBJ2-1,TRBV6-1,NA,TGTGCCAGCAGTGAAGGGGTAATTAGGAATGAGCAGTTCTTC,CASSEGVIRNEQFF
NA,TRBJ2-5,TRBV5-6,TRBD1,TGTGCCAGCAGCGATTACAGGGGGCGTGAAGAGACCCAGTACTTC,CASSDYRGREETQYF
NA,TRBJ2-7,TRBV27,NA,TGTGCCTCTCACGGGAGCGCCACCGGGGAGCAGTACTTC,CASHGSATGEQYF
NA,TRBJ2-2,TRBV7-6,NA,TGTGCCAGCAGCTTCTCGGGCGGGGAGCTGTTTTTT,CASSFSGGELFF
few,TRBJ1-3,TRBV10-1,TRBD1,TGCGCCAGCAGCCGCCACAGGGGTGCTGGAAACACCATATATTTT,CASSRHRGAGNTIYF
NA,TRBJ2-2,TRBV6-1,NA,TGTGCCAGCAGTGAACAGGCCTTCGGCGGGGAGCTGTTTTTT,CASSEQAFGGELFF
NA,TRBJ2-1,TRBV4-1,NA,TGCGCCAGCAGCCAAGAGCCCCTGGGGGGATCGGGTGAGCAGTTCTTC,CASSQEPLGGSGEQFF
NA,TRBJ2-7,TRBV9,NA,TGTGCCAGCAGCGTAGCTGCGGGGGACACCTACGAGCAGTACTTC,CASSVAAGDTYEQYF
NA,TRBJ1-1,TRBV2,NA,TGTGCCAGCAGTGAAGTTCAGGGGCTAGCTTTCTTT,CASSEVQGLAFF
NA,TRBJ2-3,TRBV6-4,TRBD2,TGTGCCACTAAAGAGCGGGGGGGCCTGGCAGATACGCAGTATTTT,CATKERGGLADTQYF
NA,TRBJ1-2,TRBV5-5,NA,TGTGCCAGCAGCCAACATTACGGGGGTAACTATGGCTACACCTTC,CASSQHYGGNYGYTF
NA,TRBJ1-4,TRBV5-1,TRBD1,TGCGCCAGCAGCTTGGGGACAGGGGGCGCCGCTAATGAAAAACTGTTTTTT,CASSLGTGGAANEKLFF
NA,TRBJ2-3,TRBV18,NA,TGTGCCAGCTCACCATTGATTAGTCGGCCGGGAGATACGCAGTATTTT,CASSPLISRPGDTQYF
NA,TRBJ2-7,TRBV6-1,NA,TGTGCCAGCAGTGCCGGACAGTTCTACGAGCAGTACTTC,CASSAGQFYEQYF
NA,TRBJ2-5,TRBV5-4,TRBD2,TGTGCCAGCAGCTCAAAGCGGGGGAGACAAGAGACCCAGTACTTC,CASSSKRGRQETQYF
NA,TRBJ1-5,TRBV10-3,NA,TGTGCCACCCTTGGGCGGCAGGCGGATCAGCCCCAGCATTTT,CATLGRQADQPQHF
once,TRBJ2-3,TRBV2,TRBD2,TGTGCCAGCAGTTTCTCGCGGGGGGGCACAGATACGCAGTATTTT,CASSFSRGGTDTQYF
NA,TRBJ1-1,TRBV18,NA,TGTGCCAGCTCCCCAACCGGAGGGGGGCTAAGGAACACTGAAGCTTTCTTT,CASSPTGGGLRNTEAFF
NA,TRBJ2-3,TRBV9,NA,TGTGCCAGCAGCCCCCGGGTAGACCCCACAGATACGCAGTATTTT,CASSPRVDPTDTQYF
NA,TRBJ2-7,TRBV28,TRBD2,TGTGCCAGCAGCCCCGGTGGGGAGGGTTCCTACGAGCAGTACTTC,CASSPGGEGSYEQYF
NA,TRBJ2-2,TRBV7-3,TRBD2,TGTGCCAGCAGCTTAAGTACTAGCGTCGTCGCCGGGGAGCTGTTTTTT,CASSLSTSVVAGELFF
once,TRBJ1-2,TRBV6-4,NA,TGTGCCAGCAGTGACCCGAGGGGGGCGACCTCCCTTTGGGGCTATGGCTACACCTTC,CASSDPRGATSLWGYGYTF
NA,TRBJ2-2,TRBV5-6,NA,TGTGCCAGCAGCTTGGAGGCCGGGGAGCTGTTTTTT,CASSLEAGELFF
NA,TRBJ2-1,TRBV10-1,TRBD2,TGCGCCAGCAGTGGCTCTAGCGGGAAGGTTGAGCAGTTCTTC,CASSGSSGKVEQFF
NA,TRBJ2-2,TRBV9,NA,TGTGCCAGCAGCGCACTGGGATTGCTTAACACCGGGGAGCTGTTTTTT,CASSALGLLNTGELFF
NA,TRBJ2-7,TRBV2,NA,TGTGCCAGCAGTCCGCTTACCTACGAGCAGTACTTC,CASSPLTYEQYF
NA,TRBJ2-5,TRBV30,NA,TGTGCCTGGAGTAGAGGCAGTCAAGAGACCCAGTACTTC,CAWSRGSQETQYF
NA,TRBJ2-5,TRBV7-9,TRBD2,TGTGCCAGCAGCTTAGGCGGGGGCCAAGAGACCCAGTACTTC,CASSLGGGQETQYF
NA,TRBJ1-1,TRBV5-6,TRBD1,TGTGCCAGCAGCCTTCGAACAGGGGCCGTCACTGAAGCTTTCTTT,CASSLRTGAVTEAFF
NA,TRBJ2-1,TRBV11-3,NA,TGTGCCAGCAGCTTAGGAGGGAGCACTTCAAATGAGCAGTTCTTC,CASSLGGSTSNEQFF
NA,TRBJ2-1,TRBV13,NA,TGTGCCAGCAGCCCAGGGGCCTTCGGGCAGTTCTTC,CASSPGAFGQFF
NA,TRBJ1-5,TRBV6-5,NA,TGTGCCAGCAGTTCGTTACAGGGAGAATTTCAGCCCCAGCATTTT,CASSSLQGEFQPQHF